There are a few counts of the clone carrying this TCR beta chain. The sample belongs to a study of CD8 T cells in Susac syndrome. When the RNA was reverse transcribed, random hexamers were used with an input of roughly 0.5 to 1 ug. Amplification of TCR beta CDR3 used immunoSEQ multiplex PCR across 54 Vbeta and 13 Jbeta. TCRdb reanalysed the immunoSEQ multiplex PCR reads using MiXCR and keeps one entry per CDR3 protein. The sample records around 300,000 distinct CDR3 sequences, over 75% being singletons. This CDR3 has 13 amino acids. The ends lost 2 bases at V and 3 bases at J; junction bases unmatched: 1. The germline CDR1 and CDR2 sequences are SEHNR and FQNEAQ (reference sequence). From blood CD8+ and CD4+ T cells, the TCR beta chain was sequenced. Treatment-naive patients with stable or active relapsing-remitting disease served as multiple sclerosis controls. Negative isolation was used for CD8+ and CD4+ T cells, and FACS enrichment was applied to TEMRA cells.

This clonotype was obtained from a human donor with multiple sclerosis. Material: CD8+ T cells from PBMCs. The gene calls are TRBV7-9 and TRBJ2-7, with 7 bases fitting TRBD1. The CDR3 DNA reads as TGTGCCAGCAGCTTACAGGGGGACTACGAGCAGTACTTC. This encodes CASSLQGDYEQYF. The full variable domain, with the rest looked up from reference TRBV7-9 and TRBJ2-7, is DTGVSQNPRHKITKRGQNVTFRCDPISEHNRLYWYRQTLGQGPEFLTYFQNEAQLEKSRLLSDRFSAERPKGSFSTLEIQRTEQGDSAMYLCASSLQGDYEQYFGPGTRLTVT.